Sequencing of this TCR beta chain was carried out in a study of prognosis after radiotherapy for stage I lung cancer. Turning to the study itself: None of the non-small cell lung cancer patients was considered medically operable.

Germline values: CDR1 MNHNS, CDR2 SASEGT. The CDR3 runs to 16 residues. V was clipped by 4 bases and J by 0 bases, with 16 bases between them. By two-round multiplex PCR, the TCR beta CDR3 was amplified from genomic DNA. Primers (each specific to one TRBV or TRBJ gene) were used in first-round PCR. With universal primers, the second PCR round was performed. In TCRdb, the multiplex PCR reads were re-called with MiXCR into one record per CDR3 protein. The table includes 20,000 to 30,000 distinct CDR3 sequences, around 30% detected once. This TCR was recovered from a donor over 45 with non-small cell lung cancer. The source material was PBMCs, sampled before or after stereotactic body radiation therapy (not recorded which). The chain employs TRBV6-1 and TRBJ2-7, with D possibly matching TRBD1 (6 bases). CDR3 sequence reads: CASSVSPGTHSYEQYF. CDR3 DNA sequence: TGTGCCAGCAGTGTCAGCCCGGGGACACACTCCTACGAGCAGTACTTC.